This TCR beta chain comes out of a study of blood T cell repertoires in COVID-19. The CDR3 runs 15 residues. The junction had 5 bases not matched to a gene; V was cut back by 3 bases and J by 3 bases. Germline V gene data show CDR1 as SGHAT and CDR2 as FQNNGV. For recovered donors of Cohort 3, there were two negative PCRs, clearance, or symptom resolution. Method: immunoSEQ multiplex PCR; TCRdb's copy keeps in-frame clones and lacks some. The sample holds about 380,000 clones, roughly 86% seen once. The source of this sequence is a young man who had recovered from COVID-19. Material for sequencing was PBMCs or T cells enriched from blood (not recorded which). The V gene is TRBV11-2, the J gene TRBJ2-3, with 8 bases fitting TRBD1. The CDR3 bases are TGTGCCAGCAGCTTCAGGGGGCGAGGGACAGATACGCAGTATTTT. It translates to CASSFRGRGTDTQYF. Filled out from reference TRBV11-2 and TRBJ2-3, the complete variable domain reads EAGVAQSPRYKIIEKRQSVAFWCNPISGHATLYWYQQILGQGPKLLIQFQNNGVVDDSQLPKDRFSAERLKGVDSTLKIQPAKLEDSAVYLCASSFRGRGTDTQYFGPGTRLTVL.